This TCR beta chain stems from a study of shared clonotypes between healthy human individuals (dated by TCRdb to about 2020). About the investigation overall: The cohort comprised a couple of women and three men aged 18 to 49 years. For each donor, CD4 naive and CD4 memory were each run on three plates, CD8 naive on two plates, and CD8 memory on one plate. Libraries were prepared and TCR repertoires were sequenced by different laboratories using diverse techniques, in order to increase sequencing depth and limit assay-specific biases. Blood TCR repertoires of a handful of healthy adults were deeply sequenced to estimate repertoire size and the extent of clonotype sharing between individuals. Between about 0.8 and 9 billion PBMCs per donor were obtained by leukapheresis. Overall study results and their limits: Based on pairwise subsampling, the degree of clonotype sharing among donors was expected to be affected by sequencing depth. Across four donors, approximately 5% of naive CD4, roughly 3.8% of naive CD8, roughly 2.3% of memory CD4, and 0.4% of memory CD8 clonotypes were shared. Sampling was limited to blood, and TCR repertoires in tissue likely differ from TCR repertoires in blood. Larger estimated clonotype richness was generally found for naive subsets than for memory subsets. Rarefaction of sorted-subset datasets indicated incomplete sequencing despite the large sequencing depth. The genetic and exposure-history diversity represented was limited by the small number of donors. Higher generation probabilities were observed for clonotypes shared by all four sorted-subset donors than for non-shared clonotypes.

V lost 0 bases and J lost 6 bases; the stretch between them is 9 bases long. The CDR3 covers 13 residues, taking in both the cysteine and the phenylalanine. Here the CDR3 DNA is all that survives: 39 bases in frame from base 1. From a lookup of the germline V gene, CDR1 and CDR2 are SGHTS and YDEGEE. Remarks on this clone: Its antigen remains unidentified. The sample holds no much larger clone one base away, and base qualities are not on file.

For the CD8 naive samples, CD45RO-negative cells were positively selected for CCR7, yielding a CD45RA+CCR7+ population from which TemRA cells were excluded. The donors were healthy, HIV-negative adults who had no recently reported acute infections or vaccinations. Only Caucasian adults living in Nashville, Tennessee, USA were represented among the donors. After blood collection by leukapheresis, PBMCs were isolated using Ficoll-Histopaque density gradient centrifugation and then cryopreserved in the vapor phase of liquid nitrogen. Analytical flow cytometry was used to check the purity and quantity of every magnetically sorted T cell population. Genomic DNA was isolated from every sorted fraction and measured by UV absorbance on a Nanodrop 2000c. TCR CDR3 regions were amplified from genomic DNA by multiplex PCR using the deep immunoSEQ assay. Extracted genomic DNA from each cell subset was spread evenly across all wells of several immunoSEQ 96-well plates, with each plate serving as a replicate. For sorted subsets, around 200 ng genomic DNA, equal to 25,000 to 35,000 T cell genomes, was loaded into each replicate PCR. The purified libraries were quantified using a Qubit 3.0 fluorometer, sized with a Bioanalyzer 2100, and then quantified again using the KAPA Library Quantification kit. A separate single-read 150-cycle Illumina NextSeq 550 flow cell was used to sequence each immunoSEQ 96-well plate. On the authors' methods: Because only junctional sequences without quality scores were contained in the immunoSEQ output, filtering matching that applied to full-length reads could not be performed. To assign V/J genes and CDR3, sequences were annotated against IMGT germline references using PyIR, a Python wrapper for IgBLAST v1.9. Reads with weak V/J assignments (E-value above 1e-6), missing CDR3, stop codons, out-of-frame junctions, or ambiguous translated residues were removed. V3J clonotypes were defined as sequences sharing an identical inferred V gene, J gene, and CDR3 amino acid sequence. To compute the percentage overlap between repertoires, the number of shared unique clonotypes was divided by the size of the smaller repertoire. Repertoire richness was assessed with RTK rarefaction, the Chao1 estimator, and Recon v2.1 estimates of unobserved clonotypes. For all TCRbeta clonotypes obtained by the gDNA method from a handful of donors, generation probabilities were computed with OLGA. TCRdb took this table from immuneACCESS and kept in-frame rearrangements with V and J called. Such tables lack part of the clones; where checked against another copy, unresolved V genes explain under half of the gap, and the rest is unexplained. That table furnishes V, J and clone size, whereas the DNA furnished D and trimming. This sample lists around 1,900,000 clones; around 93% were detected once. Approximately 1.7% of the sample rests with the top ten.

The sequence was obtained from a man between 18 and 35 years old in good health. Some clones in this sample may be carry-over from other donors' samples. Sequencing was done on a sample of naive CD8+ T cells from PBMCs. This specimen's cell subset or site label, per the study, means: CD45RA+CCR7+. The V gene is TRBV5-8 and the J gene is TRBJ1-2; the D gene lacks a confident call. The DNA sequence reads TGTGCCAGCAGCTTGGGACGGTTGGATGGCTACACCTTC. Translated, this gives CASSLGRLDGYTF.